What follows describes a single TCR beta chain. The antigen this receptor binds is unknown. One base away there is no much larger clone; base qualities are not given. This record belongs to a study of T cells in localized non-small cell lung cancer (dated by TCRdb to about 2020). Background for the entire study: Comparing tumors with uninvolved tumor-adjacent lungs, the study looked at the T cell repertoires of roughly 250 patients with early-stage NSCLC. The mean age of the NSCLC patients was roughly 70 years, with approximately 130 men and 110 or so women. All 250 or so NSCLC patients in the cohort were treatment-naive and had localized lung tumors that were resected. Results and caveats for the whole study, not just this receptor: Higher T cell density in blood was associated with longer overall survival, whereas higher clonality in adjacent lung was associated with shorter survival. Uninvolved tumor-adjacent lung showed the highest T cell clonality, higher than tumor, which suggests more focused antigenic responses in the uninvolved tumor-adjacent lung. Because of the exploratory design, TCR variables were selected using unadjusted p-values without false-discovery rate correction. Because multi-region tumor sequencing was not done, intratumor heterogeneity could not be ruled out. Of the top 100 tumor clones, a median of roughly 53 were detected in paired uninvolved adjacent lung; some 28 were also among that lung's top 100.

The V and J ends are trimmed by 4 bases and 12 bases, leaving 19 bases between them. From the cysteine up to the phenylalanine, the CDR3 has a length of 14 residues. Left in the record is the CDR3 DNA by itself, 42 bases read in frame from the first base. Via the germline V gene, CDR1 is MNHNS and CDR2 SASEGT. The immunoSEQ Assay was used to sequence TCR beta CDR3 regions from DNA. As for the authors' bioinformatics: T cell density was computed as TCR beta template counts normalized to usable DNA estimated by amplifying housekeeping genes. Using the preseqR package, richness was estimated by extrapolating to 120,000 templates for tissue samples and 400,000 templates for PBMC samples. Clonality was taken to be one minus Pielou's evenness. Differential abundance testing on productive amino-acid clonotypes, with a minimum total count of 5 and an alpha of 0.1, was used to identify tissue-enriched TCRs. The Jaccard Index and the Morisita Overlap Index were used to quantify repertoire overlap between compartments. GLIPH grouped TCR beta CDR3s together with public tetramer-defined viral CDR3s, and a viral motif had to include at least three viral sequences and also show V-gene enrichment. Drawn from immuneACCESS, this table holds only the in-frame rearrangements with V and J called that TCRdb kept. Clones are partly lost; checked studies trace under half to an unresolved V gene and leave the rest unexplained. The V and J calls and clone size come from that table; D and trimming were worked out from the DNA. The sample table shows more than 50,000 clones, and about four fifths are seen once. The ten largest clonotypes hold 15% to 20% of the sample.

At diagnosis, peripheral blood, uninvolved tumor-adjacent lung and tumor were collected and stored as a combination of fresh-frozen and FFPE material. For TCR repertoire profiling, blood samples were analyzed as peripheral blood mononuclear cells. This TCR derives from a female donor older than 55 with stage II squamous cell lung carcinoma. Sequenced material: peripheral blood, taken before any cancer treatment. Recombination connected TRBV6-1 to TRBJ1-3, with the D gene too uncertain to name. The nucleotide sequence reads TGTGCCAGCAGTGGGGAGACACCCCGGATGGGCATATATTTT. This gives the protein CASSGETPRMGIYF.